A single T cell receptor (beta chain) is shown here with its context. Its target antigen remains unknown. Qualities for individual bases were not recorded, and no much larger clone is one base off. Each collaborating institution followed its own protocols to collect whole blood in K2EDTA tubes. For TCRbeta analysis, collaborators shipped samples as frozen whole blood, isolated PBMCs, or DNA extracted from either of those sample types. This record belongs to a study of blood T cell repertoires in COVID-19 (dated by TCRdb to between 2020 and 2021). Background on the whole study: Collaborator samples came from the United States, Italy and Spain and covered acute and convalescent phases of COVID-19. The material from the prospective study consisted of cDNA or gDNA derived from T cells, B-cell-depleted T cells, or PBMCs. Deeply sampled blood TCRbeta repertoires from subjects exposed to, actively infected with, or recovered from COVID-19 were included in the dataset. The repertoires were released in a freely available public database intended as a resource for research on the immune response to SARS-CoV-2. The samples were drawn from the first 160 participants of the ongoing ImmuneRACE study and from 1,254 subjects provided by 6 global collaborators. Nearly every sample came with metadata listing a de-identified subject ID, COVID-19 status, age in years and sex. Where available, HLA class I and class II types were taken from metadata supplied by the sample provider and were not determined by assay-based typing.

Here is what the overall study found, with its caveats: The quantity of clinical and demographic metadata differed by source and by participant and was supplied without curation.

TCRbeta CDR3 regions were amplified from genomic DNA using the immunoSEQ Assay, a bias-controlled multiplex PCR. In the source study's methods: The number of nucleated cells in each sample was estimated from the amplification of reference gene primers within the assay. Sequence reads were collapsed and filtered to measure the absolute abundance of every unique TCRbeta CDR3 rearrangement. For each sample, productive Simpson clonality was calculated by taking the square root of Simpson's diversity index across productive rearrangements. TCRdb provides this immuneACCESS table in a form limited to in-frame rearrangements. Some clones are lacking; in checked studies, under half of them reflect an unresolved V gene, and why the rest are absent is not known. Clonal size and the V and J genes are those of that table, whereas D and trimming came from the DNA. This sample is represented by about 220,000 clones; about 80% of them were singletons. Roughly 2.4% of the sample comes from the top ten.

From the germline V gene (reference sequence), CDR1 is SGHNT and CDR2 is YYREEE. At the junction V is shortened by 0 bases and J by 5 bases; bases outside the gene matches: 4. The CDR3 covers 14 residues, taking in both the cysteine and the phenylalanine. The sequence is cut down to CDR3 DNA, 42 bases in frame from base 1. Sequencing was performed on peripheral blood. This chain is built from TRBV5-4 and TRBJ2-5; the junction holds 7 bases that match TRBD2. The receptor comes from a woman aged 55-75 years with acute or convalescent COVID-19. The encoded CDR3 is CASSLAGGYETQYF. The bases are TGTGCCAGCAGCTTGGCCGGGGGGTATGAGACCCAGTACTTC.